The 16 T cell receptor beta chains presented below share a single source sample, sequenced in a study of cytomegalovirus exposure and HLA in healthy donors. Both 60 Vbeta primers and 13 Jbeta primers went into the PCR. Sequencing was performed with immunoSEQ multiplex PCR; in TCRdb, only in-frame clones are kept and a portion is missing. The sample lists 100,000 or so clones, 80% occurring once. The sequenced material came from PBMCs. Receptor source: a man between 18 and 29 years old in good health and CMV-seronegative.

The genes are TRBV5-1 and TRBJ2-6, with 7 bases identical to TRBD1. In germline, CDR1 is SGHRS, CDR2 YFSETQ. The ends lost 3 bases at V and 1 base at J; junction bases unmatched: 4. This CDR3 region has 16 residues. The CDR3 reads CASSSGQASGANVLTF. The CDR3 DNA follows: TGCGCCAGCAGCTCAGGACAGGCTTCTGGGGCCAACGTCCTGACTTTC.

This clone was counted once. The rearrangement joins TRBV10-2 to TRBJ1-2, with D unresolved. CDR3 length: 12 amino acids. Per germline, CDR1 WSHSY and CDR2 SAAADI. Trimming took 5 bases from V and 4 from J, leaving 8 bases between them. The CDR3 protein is CASSSSSYGYTF. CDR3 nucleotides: TGCGCCAGCAGTTCCTCCAGCTATGGCTACACCTTC.

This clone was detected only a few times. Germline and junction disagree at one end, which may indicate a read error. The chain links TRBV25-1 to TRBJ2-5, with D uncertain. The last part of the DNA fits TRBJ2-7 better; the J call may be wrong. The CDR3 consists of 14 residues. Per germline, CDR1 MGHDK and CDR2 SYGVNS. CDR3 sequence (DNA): TGTGCCAGCAGTGAGGGCAGCCATTCCTCCGAGCAGTACTTC. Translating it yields CASSEGSHSSEQYF.

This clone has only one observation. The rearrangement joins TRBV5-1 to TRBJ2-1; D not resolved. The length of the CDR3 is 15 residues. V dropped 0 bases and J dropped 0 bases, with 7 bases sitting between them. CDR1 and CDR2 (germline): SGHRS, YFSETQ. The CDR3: CASSLGGFSYNEQFF. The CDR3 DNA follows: TGCGCCAGCAGCTTGGGCGGCTTCTCCTACAATGAGCAGTTCTTC.

In DNA form, the CDR3 reads TGCGCCAGCAGCCCCGCGGCGGGTCCCGAGCAGTACTTC. It yields the protein CASSPAAGPEQYF. The chain couples TRBV5-1 to TRBJ2-7; maybe TRBD2 (5 bases). The CDR3 sequence is 13 residues long. Germline CDR1 and CDR2: SGHRS and YFSETQ. The V end lost 4 bases, the J end lost 6 bases, and 14 bases lay between the germline ends. Full variable domain (remainder filled in from reference TRBV5-1 and TRBJ2-7): KAGVTQTPRYLIKTRGQQVTLSCSPISGHRSVSWYQQTPGQGLQFLFEYFSETQRNKGNFPGRFSGRQFSNSRSEMNVSTLELGDSALYLCASSPAAGPEQYFGPGTRLTVT.

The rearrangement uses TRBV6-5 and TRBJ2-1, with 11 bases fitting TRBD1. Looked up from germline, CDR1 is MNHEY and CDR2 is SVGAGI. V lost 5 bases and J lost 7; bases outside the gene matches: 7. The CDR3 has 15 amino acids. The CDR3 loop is CASSPGTGGTNEQFF. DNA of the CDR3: TGTGCCAGCAGTCCTGGGACAGGGGGGACTAATGAGCAGTTCTTC.

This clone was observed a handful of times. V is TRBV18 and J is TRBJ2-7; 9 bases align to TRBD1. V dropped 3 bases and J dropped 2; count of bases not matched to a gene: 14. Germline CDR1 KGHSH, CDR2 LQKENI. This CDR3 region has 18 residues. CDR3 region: CASSPLHPTTGGPYEQYF. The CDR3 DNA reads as TGTGCCAGCTCACCTCTTCACCCAACGACAGGGGGTCCCTACGAGCAGTACTTC.

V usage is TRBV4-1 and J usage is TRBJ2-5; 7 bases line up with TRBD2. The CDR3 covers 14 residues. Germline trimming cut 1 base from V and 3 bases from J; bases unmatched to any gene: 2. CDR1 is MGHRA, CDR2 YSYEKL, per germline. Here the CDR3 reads CASSQVGREETQYF. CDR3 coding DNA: TGCGCCAGCAGCCAAGTGGGGAGGGAAGAGACCCAGTACTTC.

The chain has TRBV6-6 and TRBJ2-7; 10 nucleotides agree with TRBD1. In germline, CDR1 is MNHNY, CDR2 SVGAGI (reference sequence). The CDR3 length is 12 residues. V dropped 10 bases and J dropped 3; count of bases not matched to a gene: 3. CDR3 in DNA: TGTGCCACCGGGACAGGGGTCTACGAGCAGTACTTC. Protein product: CATGTGVYEQYF.

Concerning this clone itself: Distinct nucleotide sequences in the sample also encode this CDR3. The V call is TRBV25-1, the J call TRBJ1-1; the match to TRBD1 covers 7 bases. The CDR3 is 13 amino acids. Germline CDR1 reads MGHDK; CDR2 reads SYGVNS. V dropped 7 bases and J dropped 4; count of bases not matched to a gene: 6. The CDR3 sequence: CASKEPGGTEAFF. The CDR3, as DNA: TGTGCCAGCAAGGAGCCAGGGGGCACTGAAGCTTTCTTT.

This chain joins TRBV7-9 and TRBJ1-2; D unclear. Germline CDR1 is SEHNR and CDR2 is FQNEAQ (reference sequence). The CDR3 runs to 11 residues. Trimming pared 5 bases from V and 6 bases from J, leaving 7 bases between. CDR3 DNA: TGTGCCAGCAGCGCGGCTGATGGCTACACCTTC. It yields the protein CASSAADGYTF.

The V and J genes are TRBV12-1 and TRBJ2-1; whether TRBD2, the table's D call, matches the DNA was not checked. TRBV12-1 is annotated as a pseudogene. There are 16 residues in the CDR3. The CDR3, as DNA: TGTGCCAGCAGCTTTGACATGGGGGGGGACAACAATGAGCAGTTCTTC. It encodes CASSFDMGGDNNEQFF.

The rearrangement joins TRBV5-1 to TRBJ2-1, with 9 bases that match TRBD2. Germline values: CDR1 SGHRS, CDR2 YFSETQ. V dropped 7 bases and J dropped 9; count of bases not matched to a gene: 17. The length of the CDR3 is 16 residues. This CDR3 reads CASHSGGELSRSEQFF. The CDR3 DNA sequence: TGCGCCAGCCATAGCGGGGGAGAACTCTCTCGTAGTGAGCAGTTCTTC.

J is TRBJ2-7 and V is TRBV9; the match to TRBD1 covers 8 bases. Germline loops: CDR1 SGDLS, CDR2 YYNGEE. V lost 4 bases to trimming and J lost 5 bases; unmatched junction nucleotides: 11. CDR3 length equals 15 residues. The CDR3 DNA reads TGTGCCAGCAGCCCTGGGCAGGGGGCTTCCAACGAGCAGTACTTC. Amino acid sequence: CASSPGQGASNEQYF.

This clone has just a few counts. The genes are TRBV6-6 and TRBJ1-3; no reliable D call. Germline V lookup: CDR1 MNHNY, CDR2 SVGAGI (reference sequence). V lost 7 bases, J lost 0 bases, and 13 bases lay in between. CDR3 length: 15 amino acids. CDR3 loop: CASTRGGSSGNTIYF. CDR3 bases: TGTGCCAGCACTAGAGGCGGGAGCTCTGGAAACACCATATATTTT.

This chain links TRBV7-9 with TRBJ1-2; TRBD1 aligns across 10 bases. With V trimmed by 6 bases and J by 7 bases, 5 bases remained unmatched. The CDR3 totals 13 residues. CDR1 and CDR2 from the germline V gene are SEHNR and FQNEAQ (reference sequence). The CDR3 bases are TGTGCCAGCAGACCGGGACAGGGGTTTGGCTACACCTTC. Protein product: CASRPGQGFGYTF.